One and the same sample provided the 20 T cell receptor beta chains below, sequenced in a study of T cell responses to AZD1222 COVID-19 vaccine. Method: immunoSEQ multiplex PCR; TCRdb's copy keeps in-frame clones and lacks some. The table records around 150,000 clones, about 91% of them present only once. This material consisted of peripheral blood, taken on day 0 of MenACWY control vaccination. The receptor set was obtained from an adult in good health.

In its sample, this clone was seen once. This rearrangement joins TRBV5-4 to TRBJ1-2; TRBD1 might be the D (5 bases). CDR1 is SGHNT, CDR2 YYREEE, per germline (reference sequence). The V and J ends lost 0 bases and 4 bases respectively, with 10 bases between them. CDR3 length equals 14 residues. The CDR3 nucleotides are TGTGCCAGCAGCTTGGGCGGACAACTCTATGGCTACACCTTC. It translates to CASSLGGQLYGYTF.

This chain uses TRBV6-5 with TRBJ2-7, with D unclear. This CDR3 spans 13 amino acids. The germline CDR1 and CDR2 sequences are MNHEY and SVGAGI. The ends were cut back, 0 bases at V and 9 bases at J, with 12 bases in the middle. The CDR3 loop is CASSYSKSDGQYF. The CDR3 DNA reads as TGTGCCAGCAGTTACTCGAAGTCAGATGGGCAGTACTTC.

The gene calls are TRBV4-3 and TRBJ2-2, with 8 bases lining up with TRBD1. Per the germline V gene, CDR1 is LGHNA and CDR2 is YSLEER. The CDR3 has 16 amino acids. V was clipped by 0 bases and J by 7 bases; unmatched bases: 7. The CDR3 DNA sequence: TGCGCCAGCAGCCAAGATAGCAGGGGGCAAAACGGGGAGCTGTTTTTT. It specifies CASSQDSRGQNGELFF.

The chain recombines TRBV4-3 with TRBJ1-2; D unclear. Trimming took 0 bases from V and 4 from J, leaving 9 bases between them. Germline lookup yields CDR1 LGHNA and CDR2 YSLEER. The CDR3 covers 14 residues. CDR3: CASSQDWVTYGYTF. In nucleotides, the CDR3 is TGCGCCAGCAGCCAAGATTGGGTAACCTATGGCTACACCTTC.

Notes on this clone: This sample also contains other DNA sequences that code for the same CDR3. This rearrangement joins TRBV19 to TRBJ1-1; weak D call: TRBD1 (5 bases). V gave up 3 bases and J gave up 4 bases, with 12 bases separating them. The CDR3 has 14 residues. Per the germline V gene, CDR1 is LNHDA and CDR2 is SQIVND (reference sequence). Written as DNA, the CDR3 is TGTGCCAGTAGTATCTCAGGGAGGGGCACTGAAGCTTTCTTT. Encoded protein: CASSISGRGTEAFF.

The chain couples TRBV27 to TRBJ2-7, with 9 bases fitting TRBD1. The trim removed 2 bases at V and 5 bases at J, leaving 7 bases unmatched. From germline, CDR1 is MNHEY and CDR2 SMNVEV (reference sequence). The CDR3 has 15 residues. The DNA for the CDR3 is TGTGCCAGCAGTTTACAGGACAGGGGCTTCAACGAGCAGTACTTC. Protein: CASSLQDRGFNEQYF.

CDR3 nucleotide sequence: TGTGCCAGCATTCAGAGGGGGGTTTCACCCCTCCACTTT. Translated: CASIQRGVSPLHF. The chain uses TRBV2 and TRBJ1-6; possibly TRBD1 for D (6 bases). The germline CDR1 and CDR2 sequences are SNHLY and FYNNEI. V was clipped by 7 bases and J by 9 bases, with 13 bases between them. This CDR3 comprises 13 residues.

The chain combines TRBV7-2 with TRBJ2-1; D uncertain. The CDR3 is made up of 12 amino acids. Trimming left V 6 bases short and J 6 bases short, with 9 bases between. Germline V gives CDR1 SGHTA, CDR2 FQGNSA. The CDR3 loop is CASRQPGNEQFF. The CDR3 DNA is TGTGCCAGCAGACAACCCGGCAATGAGCAGTTCTTC.

This chain joins TRBV7-2 and TRBJ1-1; TRBD1 matches at 7 bases. Germline CDR1 and CDR2: SGHTA and FQGNSA. The J segment lost 8 bases and the V segment lost 6 bases, leaving 9 bases of the junction unmatched. The CDR3 has 13 residues. The CDR3 DNA follows: TGTGCCAGCAGGTCTGAGGGGGCGGTGGAAGCTTTCTTT. Translating it yields CASRSEGAVEAFF.

The rearrangement joins TRBV28 to TRBJ2-5, with unresolved D. Germline CDR1 and CDR2: MDHEN and SYDVKM. The CDR3 has 13 amino acids. Trimming stripped 2 bases from V and 9 bases from J, with 13 bases between. CDR3 DNA: TGTGCCAGCAGTTTAGGGTCAGCAAAGGCCCAGTACTTC. This codes for CASSLGSAKAQYF. Full variable domain (rest looked up from reference TRBV28 and TRBJ2-5): DVKVTQSSRYLVKRTGEKVFLECVQDMDHENMFWYRQDPGLGLRLIYFSYDVKMKEKGDIPEGYSVSREKKERFSLILESASTNQTSMYLCASSLGSAKAQYFGPGTRLLVL.

This chain links TRBV3-1 (or the pseudogene TRBV3-2) with TRBJ2-5, with D hard to call. Germline lookup yields CDR1 LGHDT and CDR2 YNNKEL (reference sequence). The CDR3 runs to 13 residues. Between the trimmed V and J ends, which lost 4 bases and 1 base, there was a span of 7 bases. The CDR3 bases are TGTGCCAGCAGCCCGACTGGCCAAGAGACCCAGTACTTC. It encodes CASSPTGQETQYF.

CDR3 sequence: CSARTYEQYF. CDR3 DNA: TGCAGTGCCCGAACCTACGAGCAGTACTTC. This chain links TRBV20-1 with TRBJ2-7; unclear D gene. Germline V gene data show CDR1 as DFQATT and CDR2 as SNEGSKA (reference sequence). CDR3 length: 10 residues. V shed 6 bases and J shed 2 bases, with 5 bases lying between them.

The chain has TRBV7-9 and TRBJ2-1; no firm D call. The ends were cut back, 5 bases at V and 5 bases at J, with 7 bases in the middle. The CDR3 length is 12 residues. From germline, CDR1 is SEHNR and CDR2 FQNEAQ (reference sequence). The CDR3 here is CASSRVNNEQFF. The CDR3 region has the DNA TGTGCCAGCAGCCGTGTTAACAATGAGCAGTTCTTC. Full variable domain (outside the CDR3, taken from reference TRBV7-9 and TRBJ2-1): DTGVSQNPRHKITKRGQNVTFRCDPISEHNRLYWYRQTLGQGPEFLTYFQNEAQLEKSRLLSDRFSAERPKGSFSTLEIQRTEQGDSAMYLCASSRVNNEQFFGPGTRLTVL.

V usage is TRBV6-6 and J usage is TRBJ2-1, with 8 bases identical to TRBD2. The V gene end was trimmed by 7 bases and the J gene end by 10 bases; junction bases not matched to a gene: 9. The CDR3 is 13 amino acids. Germline lookup yields CDR1 MNHNY and CDR2 SVGAGI (reference sequence). The CDR3 nucleotides are TGTGCCAGCAAAGCGGGGGTGTTCGGCGAGCAGTTCTTC. Translated, it gives CASKAGVFGEQFF.

V usage is TRBV6-6 and J usage is TRBJ2-1; 7 nucleotides line up with TRBD2. The V segment lost 7 bases and the J segment 4 bases; nucleotides outside the gene matches: 10. CDR3 length equals 15 residues. Germline CDR1 and CDR2: MNHNY and SVGAGI (reference sequence). The CDR3 loop reads CASTGAGTRYNEQFF. CDR3 DNA: TGTGCCAGCACCGGAGCGGGAACAAGATACAATGAGCAGTTCTTC.

DNA of the CDR3: TGTGCCAGTAGTATGGCAGGGGCAAGAGGAGAGACCCAGTACTTC. It specifies CASSMAGARGETQYF. V gene TRBV19 combines with J gene TRBJ2-5; a weak D match, TRBD1 (6 bases). The germline V and J ends were trimmed by 3 bases and 4 bases, with 15 bases remaining between them. Germline V lookup: CDR1 LNHDA, CDR2 SQIVND (reference sequence). The CDR3 contains 15 residues.

The chain joins TRBV3-1 (or the pseudogene TRBV3-2) to TRBJ2-5; D is tentatively TRBD1 or TRBD2 (6 bases each). Germline V gene data show CDR1 as LGHDT and CDR2 as YNNKEL (reference sequence). This CDR3 is built from 15 residues. Between the trimmed V and J ends, which lost 2 bases and 4 bases, there was a span of 14 bases. In DNA form, the CDR3 reads TGTGCCAGCAGCCAAATGACGGGGGCGGGAGAGACCCAGTACTTC. Amino acids: CASSQMTGAGETQYF.

The chain uses TRBV5-8 and TRBJ2-3, with 11 bases aligning to TRBD2. The J segment lost 3 bases and the V segment lost 0 bases, leaving 6 bases of the junction unmatched. CDR1 is SGHTS and CDR2 is YDEGEE in the germline V gene. The CDR3 contains 17 residues. The CDR3 DNA reads TGTGCCAGCAGCTTGGGACTAGCGGGACCTATTACAGATACGCAGTATTTT. The encoded protein is CASSLGLAGPITDTQYF.

This sequence joins TRBV5-1 and TRBJ1-1; D unresolved. There are 16 residues in the CDR3. Germline V gene sequence: CDR1 SGHRS, CDR2 YFSETQ. V dropped 0 bases and J dropped 0 bases, with 12 bases sitting between them. CDR3 residues: CASSLERRSMNTEAFF. As DNA, the CDR3 is TGCGCCAGCAGCTTGGAGCGGAGGTCCATGAACACTGAAGCTTTCTTT.

The chain uses TRBV5-1 and TRBJ1-1, with a possible D match to TRBD1 (5 bases). The CDR3 runs 13 residues. Trimming took 0 bases from V and 9 from J, leaving 12 bases between them. Germline lookup yields CDR1 SGHRS and CDR2 YFSETQ. CDR3 DNA sequence: TGCGCCAGCAGCTTGGAGTCCCAGGGTCAAGCTTTCTTT. This encodes CASSLESQGQAFF.